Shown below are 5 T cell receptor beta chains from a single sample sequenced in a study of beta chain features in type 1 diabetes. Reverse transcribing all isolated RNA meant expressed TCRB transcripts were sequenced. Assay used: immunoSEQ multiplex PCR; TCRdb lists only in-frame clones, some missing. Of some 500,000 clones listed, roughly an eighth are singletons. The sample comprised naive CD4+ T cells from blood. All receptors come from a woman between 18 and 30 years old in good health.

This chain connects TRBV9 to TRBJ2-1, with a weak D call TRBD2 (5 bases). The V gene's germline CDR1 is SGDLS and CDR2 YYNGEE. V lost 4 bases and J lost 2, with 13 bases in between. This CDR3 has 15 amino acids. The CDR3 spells CASSPVGITYNEQFF. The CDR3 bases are TGTGCCAGCAGCCCCGTCGGGATAACCTACAATGAGCAGTTCTTC. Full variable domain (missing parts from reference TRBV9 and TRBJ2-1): DSGVTQTPKHLITATGQRVTLRCSPRSGDLSVYWYQQSLDQGLQFLIQYYNGEERAKGNILERFSAQQFPDLHSELNLSSLELGDSALYFCASSPVGITYNEQFFGPGTRLTVL.

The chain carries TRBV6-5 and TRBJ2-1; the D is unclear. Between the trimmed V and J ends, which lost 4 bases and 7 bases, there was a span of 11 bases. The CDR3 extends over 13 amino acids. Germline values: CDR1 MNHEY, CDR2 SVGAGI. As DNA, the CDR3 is TGTGCCAGCAGTTCTCTCAGGATTAATGAGCAGTTCTTC. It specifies CASSSLRINEQFF.

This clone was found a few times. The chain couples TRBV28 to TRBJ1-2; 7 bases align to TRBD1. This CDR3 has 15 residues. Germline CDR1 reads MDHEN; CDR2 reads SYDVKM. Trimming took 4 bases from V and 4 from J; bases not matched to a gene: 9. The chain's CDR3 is CASSSRQGLGYGYTF. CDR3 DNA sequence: TGTGCCAGCAGTTCGAGACAGGGTCTCGGCTATGGCTACACCTTC.

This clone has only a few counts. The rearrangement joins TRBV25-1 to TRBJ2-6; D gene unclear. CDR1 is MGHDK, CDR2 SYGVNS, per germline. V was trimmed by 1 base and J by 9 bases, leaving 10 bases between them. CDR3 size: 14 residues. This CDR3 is CASSELARVNVLTF. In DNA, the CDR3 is TGTGCCAGCAGTGAATTAGCTCGGGTCAACGTCCTGACTTTC.

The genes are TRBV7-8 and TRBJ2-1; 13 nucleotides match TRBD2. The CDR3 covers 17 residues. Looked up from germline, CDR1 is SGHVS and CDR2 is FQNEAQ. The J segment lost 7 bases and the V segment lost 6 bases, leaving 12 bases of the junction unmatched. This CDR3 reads CASSHTIPTSGRNEQFF. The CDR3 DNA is TGTGCCAGCAGTCATACAATACCGACTAGCGGGAGGAATGAGCAGTTCTTC.